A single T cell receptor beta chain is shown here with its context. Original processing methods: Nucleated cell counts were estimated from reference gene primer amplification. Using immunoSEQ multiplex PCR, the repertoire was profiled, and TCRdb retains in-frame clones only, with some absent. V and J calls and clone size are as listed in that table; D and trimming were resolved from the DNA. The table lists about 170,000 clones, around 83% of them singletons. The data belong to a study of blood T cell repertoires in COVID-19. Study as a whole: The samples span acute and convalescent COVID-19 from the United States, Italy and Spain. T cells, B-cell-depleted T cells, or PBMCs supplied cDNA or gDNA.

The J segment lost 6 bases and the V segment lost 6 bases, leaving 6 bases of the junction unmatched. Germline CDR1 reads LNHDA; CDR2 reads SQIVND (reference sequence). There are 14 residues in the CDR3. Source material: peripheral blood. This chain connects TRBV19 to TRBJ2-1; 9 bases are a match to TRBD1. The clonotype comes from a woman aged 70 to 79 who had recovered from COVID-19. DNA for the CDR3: TGTGCCAGTAGCCCCCGGGACAGGGTCAATGAGCAGTTCTTC. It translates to CASSPRDRVNEQFF.